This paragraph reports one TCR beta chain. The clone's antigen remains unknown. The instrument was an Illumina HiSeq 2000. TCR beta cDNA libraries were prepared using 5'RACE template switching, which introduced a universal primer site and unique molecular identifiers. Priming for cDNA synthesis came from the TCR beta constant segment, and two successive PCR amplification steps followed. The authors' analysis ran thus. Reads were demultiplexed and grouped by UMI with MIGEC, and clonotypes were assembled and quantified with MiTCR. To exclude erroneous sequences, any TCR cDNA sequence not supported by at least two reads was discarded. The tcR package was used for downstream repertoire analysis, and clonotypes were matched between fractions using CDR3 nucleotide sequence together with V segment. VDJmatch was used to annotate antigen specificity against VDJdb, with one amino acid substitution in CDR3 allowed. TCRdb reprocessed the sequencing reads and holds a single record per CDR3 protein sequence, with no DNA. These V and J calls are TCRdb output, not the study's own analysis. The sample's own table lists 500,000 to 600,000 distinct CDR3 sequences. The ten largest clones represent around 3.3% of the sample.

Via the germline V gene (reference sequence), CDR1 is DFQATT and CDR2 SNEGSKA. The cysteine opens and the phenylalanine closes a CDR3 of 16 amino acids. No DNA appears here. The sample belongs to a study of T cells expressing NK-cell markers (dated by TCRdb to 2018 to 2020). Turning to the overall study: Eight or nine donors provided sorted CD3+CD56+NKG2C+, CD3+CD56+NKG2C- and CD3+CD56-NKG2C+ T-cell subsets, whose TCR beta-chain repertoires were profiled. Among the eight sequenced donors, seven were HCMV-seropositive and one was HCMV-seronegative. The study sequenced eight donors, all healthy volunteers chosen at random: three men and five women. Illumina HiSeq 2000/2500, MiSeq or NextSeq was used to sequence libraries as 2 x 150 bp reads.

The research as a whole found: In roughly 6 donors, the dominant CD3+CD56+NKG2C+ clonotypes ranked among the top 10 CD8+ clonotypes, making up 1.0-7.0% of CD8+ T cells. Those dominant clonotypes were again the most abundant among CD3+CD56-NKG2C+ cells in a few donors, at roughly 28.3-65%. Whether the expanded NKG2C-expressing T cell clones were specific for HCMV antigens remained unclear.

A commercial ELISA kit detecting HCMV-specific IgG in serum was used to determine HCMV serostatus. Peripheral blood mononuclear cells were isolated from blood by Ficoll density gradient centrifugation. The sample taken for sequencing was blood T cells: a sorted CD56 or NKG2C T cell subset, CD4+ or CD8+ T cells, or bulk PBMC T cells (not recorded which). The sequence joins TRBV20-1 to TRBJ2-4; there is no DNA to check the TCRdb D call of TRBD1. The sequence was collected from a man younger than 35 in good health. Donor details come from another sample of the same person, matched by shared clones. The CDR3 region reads CSARDHRGRDKNIQYF.